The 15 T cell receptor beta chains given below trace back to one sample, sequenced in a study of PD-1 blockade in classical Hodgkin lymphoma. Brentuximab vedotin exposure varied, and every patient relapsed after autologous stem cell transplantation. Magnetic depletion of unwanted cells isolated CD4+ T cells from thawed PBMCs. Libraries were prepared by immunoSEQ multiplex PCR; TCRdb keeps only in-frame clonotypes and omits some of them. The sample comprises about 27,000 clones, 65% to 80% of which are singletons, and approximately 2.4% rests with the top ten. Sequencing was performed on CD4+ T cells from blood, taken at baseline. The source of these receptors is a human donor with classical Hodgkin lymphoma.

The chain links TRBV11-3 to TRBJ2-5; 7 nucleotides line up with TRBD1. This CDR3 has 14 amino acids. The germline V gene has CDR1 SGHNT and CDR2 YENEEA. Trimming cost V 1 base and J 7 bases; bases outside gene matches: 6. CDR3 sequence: CASSLGQGERTQYF. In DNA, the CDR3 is TGTGCCAGCAGCTTAGGCCAGGGGGAGCGGACCCAGTACTTC.

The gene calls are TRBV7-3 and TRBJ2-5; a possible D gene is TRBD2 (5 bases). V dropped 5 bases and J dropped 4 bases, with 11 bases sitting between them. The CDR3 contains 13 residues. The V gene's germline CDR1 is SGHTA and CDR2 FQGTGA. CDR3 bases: TGTGCCAGCAGCCGGGGTGGGGTAGAGACCCAGTACTTC. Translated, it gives CASSRGGVETQYF.

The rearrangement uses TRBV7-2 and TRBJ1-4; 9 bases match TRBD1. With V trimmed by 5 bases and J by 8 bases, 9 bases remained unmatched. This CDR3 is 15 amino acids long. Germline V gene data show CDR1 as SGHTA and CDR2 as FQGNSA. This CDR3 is CASSEPGQGSEKLFF. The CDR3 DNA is TGTGCCAGCAGCGAGCCGGGACAGGGAAGCGAAAAACTGTTTTTT. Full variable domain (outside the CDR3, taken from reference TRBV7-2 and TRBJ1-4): GAGVSQSPSNKVTEKGKDVELRCDPISGHTALYWYRQSLGQGLEFLIYFQGNSAPDKSGLPSDRFSAERTGGSVSTLTIQRTQQEDSAVYLCASSEPGQGSEKLFFGSGTQLSVL.

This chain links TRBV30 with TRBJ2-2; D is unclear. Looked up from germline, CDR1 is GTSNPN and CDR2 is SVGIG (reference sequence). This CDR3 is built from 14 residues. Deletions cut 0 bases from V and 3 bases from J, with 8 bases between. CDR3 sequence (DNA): TGTGCCTGGAGTGTCCAGGCCGACACCGGGGAGCTGTTTTTT. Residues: CAWSVQADTGELFF.

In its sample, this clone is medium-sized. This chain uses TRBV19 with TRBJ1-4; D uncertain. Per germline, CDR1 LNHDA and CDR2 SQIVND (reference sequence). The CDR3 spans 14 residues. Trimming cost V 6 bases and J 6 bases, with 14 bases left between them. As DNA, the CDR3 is TGTGCCAGTAGGTTAGACGGTGGGGATGAAAAACTGTTTTTT. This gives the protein CASRLDGGDEKLFF.

CDR3 nucleotides: TGTGCCAGCTCGCCCTTGGGGGATACGCAGTATTTT. Translating it yields CASSPLGDTQYF. The J gene is TRBJ2-3, the V gene TRBV18; no reliable D call. The length of the CDR3 is 12 residues. Trimming pared 6 bases from V and 6 bases from J, leaving 10 bases between. CDR1 and CDR2 from the germline V gene are KGHSH and LQKENI. The complete variable domain, with remaining parts taken from reference TRBV18 and TRBJ2-3, reads NAGVMQNPRHLVRRRGQEARLRCSPMKGHSHVYWYRQLPEEGLKFMVYLQKENIIDESGMPKERFSAEFPKEGPSILRIQQVVRGDSAAYFCASSPLGDTQYFGPGTRLTVL.

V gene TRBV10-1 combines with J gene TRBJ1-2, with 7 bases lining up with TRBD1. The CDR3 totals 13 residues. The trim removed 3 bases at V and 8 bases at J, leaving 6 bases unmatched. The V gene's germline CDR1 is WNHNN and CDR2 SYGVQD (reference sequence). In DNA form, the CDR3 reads TGCGCCAGCAGTGACGGGACAGAGACCGGCTACACCTTC. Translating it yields CASSDGTETGYTF.

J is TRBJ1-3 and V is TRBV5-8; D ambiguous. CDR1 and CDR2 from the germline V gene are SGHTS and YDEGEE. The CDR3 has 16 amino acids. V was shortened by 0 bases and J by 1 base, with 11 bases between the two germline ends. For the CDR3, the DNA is TGTGCCAGCAGCTTGGTAGCAGGAGTTTCTGGAAACACCATATATTTT. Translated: CASSLVAGVSGNTIYF.

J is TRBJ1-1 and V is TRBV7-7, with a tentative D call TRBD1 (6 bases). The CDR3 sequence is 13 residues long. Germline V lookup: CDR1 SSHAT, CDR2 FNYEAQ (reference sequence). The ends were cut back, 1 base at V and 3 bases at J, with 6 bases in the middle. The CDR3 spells CASSLDRDTEAFF. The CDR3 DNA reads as TGTGCCAGCAGCTTAGACAGGGACACTGAAGCTTTCTTT.

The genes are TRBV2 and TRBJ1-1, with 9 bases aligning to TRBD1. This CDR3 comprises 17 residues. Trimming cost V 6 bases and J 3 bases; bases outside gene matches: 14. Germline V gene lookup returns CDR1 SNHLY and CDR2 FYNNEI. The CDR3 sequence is CASSLDRGWEAHTEAFF. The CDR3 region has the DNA TGTGCCAGCAGCCTGGACAGGGGTTGGGAGGCACACACTGAAGCTTTCTTT. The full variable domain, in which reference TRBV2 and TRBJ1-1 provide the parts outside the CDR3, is EPEVTQTPSHQVTQMGQEVILRCVPISNHLYFYWYRQILGQKVEFLVSFYNNEISEKSEIFDDQFSVERPDGSNFTLKIRSTKLEDSAMYFCASSLDRGWEAHTEAFFGQGTRLTVV.

The CDR3 nucleotides read TGCAGCGTACACGGGACAGGGTTCAACTATGGCTACACCTTC. As protein: CSVHGTGFNYGYTF. This chain connects TRBV29-1 to TRBJ1-2; 9 nucleotides line up with TRBD1. CDR3 size: 14 residues. The V segment lost 6 bases and the J segment 2 bases; nucleotides outside the gene matches: 7. Germline V lookup: CDR1 SQVTM, CDR2 ANQGSEA. Variable domain in full (rest from reference TRBV29-1 and TRBJ1-2): SAVISQKPSRDICQRGTSLTIQCQVDSQVTMMFWYRQQPGQSLTLIATANQGSEATYESGFVIDKFPISRPNLTFSTLTVSNMSPEDSSIYLCSVHGTGFNYGYTFGSGTRLTVV.

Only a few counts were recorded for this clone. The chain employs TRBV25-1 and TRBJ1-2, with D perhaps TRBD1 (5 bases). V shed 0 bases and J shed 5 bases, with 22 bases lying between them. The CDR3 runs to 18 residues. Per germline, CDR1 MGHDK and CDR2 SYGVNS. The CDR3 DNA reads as TGTGCCAGCAGTGAATATTTCTGGGGGTTATGTAAATTTTATGGCTACACCTTC. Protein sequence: CASSEYFWGLCKFYGYTF.

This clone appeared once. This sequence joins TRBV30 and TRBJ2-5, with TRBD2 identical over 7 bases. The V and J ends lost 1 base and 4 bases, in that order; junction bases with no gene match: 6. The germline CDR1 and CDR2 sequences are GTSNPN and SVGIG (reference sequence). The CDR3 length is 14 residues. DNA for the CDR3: TGTGCCTGGAGTGGGTCGGGGGGAAGAGAGACCCAGTACTTC. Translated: CAWSGSGGRETQYF.

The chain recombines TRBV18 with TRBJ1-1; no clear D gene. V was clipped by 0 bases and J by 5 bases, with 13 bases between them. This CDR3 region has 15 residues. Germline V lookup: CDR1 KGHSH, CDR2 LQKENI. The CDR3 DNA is TGTGCCAGCTCACCACCCTCCCGGGTATGGACTGAAGCTTTCTTT. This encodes CASSPPSRVWTEAFF.

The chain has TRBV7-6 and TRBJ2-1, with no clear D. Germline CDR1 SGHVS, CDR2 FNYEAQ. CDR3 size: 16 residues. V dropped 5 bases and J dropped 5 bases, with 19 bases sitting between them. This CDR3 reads CASSTDRKWGNNEQFF. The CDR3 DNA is TGTGCCAGCAGCACGGATCGAAAGTGGGGTAACAATGAGCAGTTCTTC.